These T cell receptor beta chains were read from a single sample in a study of blood T cell repertoires in COVID-19. Generated by immunoSEQ multiplex PCR, the TCRdb table keeps only in-frame clones and is missing some. The sample shows around 240,000 clones, 80% to 90% of them seen only once. Sequencing was done on a sample of PBMCs or T cells enriched from blood (not recorded which). The receptors were sampled from a woman between 45 and 60 years old who had recovered from COVID-19. Each CDR3 is given with its conserved first and last residue. The D gene is left open where the match is weak. Size tells how often a clone was seen (once, few, many) or the class of an expanded clone, and some rows leave it out.

cdr3_length: 15; v_call: TRBV7-9; d_call: TRBD2; clone_size: .; j_call: TRBJ2-1; cdr3_aa: CASSLNSGTLNEQFF; cdr3_nt: TGTGCCAGCAGCTTAAATAGCGGGACTCTCAATGAGCAGTTCTTC
cdr3_length: 12; v_call: TRBV19; d_call: .; clone_size: .; j_call: TRBJ1-1; cdr3_aa: CASSMGRTEAFF; cdr3_nt: TGTGCCAGTAGTATGGGGCGGACTGAAGCTTTCTTT
cdr3_length: 12; v_call: TRBV10-3; d_call: TRBD1; clone_size: once; j_call: TRBJ2-7; cdr3_aa: CAISRGSYEQYF; cdr3_nt: TGTGCCATCAGCAGGGGGTCCTACGAGCAGTACTTC
cdr3_length: 17; v_call: TRBV2; d_call: TRBD2; clone_size: .; j_call: TRBJ2-4; cdr3_aa: CASTQVSGREPKNIQYF; cdr3_nt: TGTGCCAGCACCCAAGTGTCCGGGAGGGAGCCCAAAAACATTCAGTACTTC
cdr3_length: 13; v_call: TRBV27; d_call: TRBD1; clone_size: .; j_call: TRBJ1-5; cdr3_aa: CASRMTGNQPQHF; cdr3_nt: TGTGCCAGCAGGATGACAGGGAATCAGCCCCAGCATTTT
cdr3_length: 15; v_call: TRBV3-1/TRBV3-2; d_call: .; clone_size: .; j_call: TRBJ2-3; cdr3_aa: CASSPGIFGQDTQYF; cdr3_nt: TGTGCCAGCAGCCCCGGGATCTTCGGACAGGATACGCAGTATTTT
cdr3_length: 17; v_call: TRBV5-1; d_call: TRBD1; clone_size: .; j_call: TRBJ2-1; cdr3_aa: CASSLGSGQGARNEQFF; cdr3_nt: TGCGCCAGCAGCTTGGGTAGCGGACAGGGGGCGCGCAATGAGCAGTTCTTC
cdr3_length: 15; v_call: TRBV5-4; d_call: TRBD1; clone_size: .; j_call: TRBJ2-5; cdr3_aa: CASSLDTGAQETQYF; cdr3_nt: TGTGCCAGCAGCTTGGACACAGGGGCCCAAGAGACCCAGTACTTC
cdr3_length: 14; v_call: TRBV25-1; d_call: TRBD1; clone_size: .; j_call: TRBJ2-7; cdr3_aa: CASSVAGTAYEQYF; cdr3_nt: TGTGCCAGCAGTGTGGCCGGGACAGCCTACGAGCAGTACTTC
cdr3_length: 14; v_call: TRBV19; d_call: .; clone_size: few; j_call: TRBJ2-1; cdr3_aa: CASSMPSSYNEQFF; cdr3_nt: TGTGCCAGTAGTATGCCGAGCTCCTACAATGAGCAGTTCTTC
cdr3_length: 13; v_call: TRBV7-6; d_call: TRBD1; clone_size: .; j_call: TRBJ1-1; cdr3_aa: CASSSNRGREAFF; cdr3_nt: TGTGCCAGCAGCTCGAACAGGGGCCGTGAAGCTTTCTTT
cdr3_length: 17; v_call: TRBV27; d_call: .; clone_size: .; j_call: TRBJ2-4; cdr3_aa: CASTHRDSPQAKNIQYF; cdr3_nt: TGTGCCAGCACCCATCGGGATAGCCCACAAGCCAAAAACATTCAGTACTTC
cdr3_length: 13; v_call: TRBV7-2; d_call: .; clone_size: .; j_call: TRBJ2-7; cdr3_aa: CASSHPGSSEQYF; cdr3_nt: TGTGCCAGCAGCCACCCGGGTAGTAGTGAGCAGTACTTC
cdr3_length: 16; v_call: TRBV29-1; d_call: TRBD2; clone_size: .; j_call: TRBJ2-1; cdr3_aa: CSAEKGTSGSYNEQFF; cdr3_nt: TGCAGCGCCGAAAAAGGGACTAGCGGTTCCTACAATGAGCAGTTCTTC
cdr3_length: 19; v_call: TRBV2; d_call: TRBD2; clone_size: few; j_call: TRBJ2-7; cdr3_aa: CASSEPGLAGGWRSDEQYF; cdr3_nt: TGTGCCAGCAGTGAACCGGGACTAGCGGGAGGTTGGAGGTCGGACGAGCAGTACTTC
cdr3_length: 17; v_call: TRBV11-2; d_call: .; clone_size: .; j_call: TRBJ2-2; cdr3_aa: CASSLAVGRANTGELFF; cdr3_nt: TGTGCCAGCAGCTTAGCTGTGGGCAGGGCGAACACCGGGGAGCTGTTTTTT